The sequence of this T cell receptor beta chain was determined in a study of glioma-infiltrating T cells after dendritic cell vaccination. General observations from the study: Higher TCR clonality did not directly relate to longer survival.

Points on this clone: As yet, its antigen is unknown.

The CDR3 covers 13 residues. Germline V lookup: CDR1 SGHRS, CDR2 YFSETQ. Amplification used 60 V beta primers and 13 J beta primers. Sequencing used immunoSEQ multiplex PCR; TCRdb keeps in-frame clones, though not all of them. This sample has 60,000 to 70,000 clones, with 82% found just once. The chain employs TRBV5-1 and TRBJ2-5; TRBD2 agrees at 7 bases. The J call could be wrong; TRBJ2-7 is a better fit for the DNA end. The source of this sequence is a human donor with glioblastoma. Sequenced here: blood, sampled before dendritic cell vaccination. CDR3 nucleotides: TGCGCCAAAAGGGAGGGAGAATCATACGAGCAGTACTTC. It specifies CAKREGESYEQYF.